A selection of T cell receptor beta chains follows, all from one sample in a study of T cell responses to AZD1222 COVID-19 vaccine. TCRdb's copy holds only in-frame clones and misses some; the assay was immunoSEQ multiplex PCR. This sample has some 180,000 clones, with just over 85% found just once. Sequencing used peripheral blood, obtained on day 0 of AZD1222 vaccination. These receptors all come from an adult in good health. CDR3s include the opening cysteine and the closing phenylalanine or tryptophan. Each record gives: J gene, clone size, V gene, D gene, CDR3 DNA, CDR3 protein. The D gene is left open where the match is weak. A row's size may be missing; if present it is once, few, many or a size class.

>TRBJ2-1|-|TRBV10-3|-
TGTGCCATCCAGGGACGACCCCAGCCGGGAAACAATGAGCAGTTCTTC
CAIQGRPQPGNNEQFF
>TRBJ1-2|-|TRBV6-5|-
TGTGCCAGCAGCCTACGGGGGACCCATGGCTACACCTTC
CASSLRGTHGYTF
>TRBJ1-1|-|TRBV28|-
TGTGCCAGCAGTTTAGGGGCCCGGAGGACTGAAGCTTTCTTT
CASSLGARRTEAFF
>TRBJ2-2|-|TRBV5-1|-
TGCGCCAGCAGCACCGAATACTCTGGCGGGGAGCTGTTTTTT
CASSTEYSGGELFF
>TRBJ1-1|-|TRBV30|-
TGTGCCTGGAGCGGCGGGTGGACTGAAGCTTTCTTT
CAWSGGWTEAFF
>TRBJ1-5|-|TRBV7-9|-
TGTGCCAGCAGCCTCAACCCGACCTCGGGCCCCCCGAGCAATCAGCCCCAGCATTTT
CASSLNPTSGPPSNQPQHF
>TRBJ2-3|-|TRBV4-1|-
TGCGCCAGCAGCCAAGCCGGGTACACAGATACGCAGTATTTT
CASSQAGYTDTQYF
>TRBJ1-3|-|TRBV9|-
TGTGCCAGCAGCGCCTCTCCGGGACACCAGTTTTACTCTGGAAACACCATATATTTT
CASSASPGHQFYSGNTIYF
>TRBJ1-1|-|TRBV3-1/TRBV3-2|-
TGTGCCAGCAGCTTACGCAGAGCTCCCTCGAACACTGAAGCTTTCTTT
CASSLRRAPSNTEAFF
>TRBJ1-5|-|TRBV19|-
TGTGCCAGTAGTACGGACAGTAGCAATCAGCCCCAGCATTTT
CASSTDSSNQPQHF
>TRBJ1-3|once|TRBV18|-
TGTGCCAGCCTCAGCTCAGTGAGCGGAAACACCATATATTTT
CASLSSVSGNTIYF
>TRBJ1-5|-|TRBV24-1|-
TGTGCCACCAGTGGGCGGACAGCGAGCAATCAGCCCCAGCATTTT
CATSGRTASNQPQHF
>TRBJ2-5|-|TRBV7-9|-
TGTGCCAGCAGCTTAGAGGGCAGGTCCCGGACCCAGTACTTC
CASSLEGRSRTQYF
>TRBJ1-1|-|TRBV28|-
TGTGCCAGCAGTCCCCGAGATTTTCGCGGGGCTTTCTTT
CASSPRDFRGAFF
>TRBJ2-3|once|TRBV30|-
TGTGCCTGGAGTAAGGCATCCGCCACAGATACGCAGTATTTT
CAWSKASATDTQYF
>TRBJ2-7|-|TRBV24-1|-
TGTGCCACCAGTGATTTGAATGGTCCTTCCGGGCAGTACTTC
CATSDLNGPSGQYF
>TRBJ1-1|-|TRBV7-8|-
TGTGCCAGCAGTTACAGTAACACTGAAGCTTTCTTT
CASSYSNTEAFF
>TRBJ1-2|-|TRBV2|-
TGTGCCAGCAGAGGGGACCGGGTCCGTGGCTACACCTTC
CASRGDRVRGYTF
>TRBJ1-2|-|TRBV28|-
TGTGCCAGCAGTTTATTAGTTGGCTACACCTTC
CASSLLVGYTF
>TRBJ2-5|-|TRBV5-1|-
TGCGCCAGCAGCTTGTGGACGGGACGAACGATACAAGAGACCCAGTACTTC
CASSLWTGRTIQETQYF
>TRBJ2-1|-|TRBV10-3|-
TGTGCCATCAGTCGGGAGTCCTACAATGAGCAGTTCTTC
CAISRESYNEQFF
>TRBJ1-1|-|TRBV11-2|-
TGTGCCAGCAGCTTTCCCCCGAGCGCTGGAGAAGCTTTCTTT
CASSFPPSAGEAFF
>TRBJ1-1|-|TRBV5-1|TRBD1
TGCGCCAGCATCGGGACAGGGAGGAACACTGAAGCTTTCTTT
CASIGTGRNTEAFF
>TRBJ1-1|-|TRBV7-3|-
TGTGCCAGCAGCTTAACCAGGGAGAACACTGAAGCTTTCTTT
CASSLTRENTEAFF
>TRBJ1-1|once|TRBV6-5|TRBD1
TGTGCCAGCAGGGGGACAGGGGGCCTGAGGGCTGAAGCTTTCTTT
CASRGTGGLRAEAFF
>TRBJ1-3|-|TRBV5-1|-
TGCGCCAGCAGCAATAGCCTTGCGAGCTCTGGAAACACCATATATTTT
CASSNSLASSGNTIYF
>TRBJ2-1|few|TRBV11-2|-
TGTGCCAGCAGCCCTCTAGGGGGAGGTTCTTACAATGAGCAGTTCTTC
CASSPLGGGSYNEQFF
>TRBJ1-1|-|TRBV29-1|-
TGCAGCGTAGAAAAACAGGGTTGGGGCACTGAAGCTTTCTTT
CSVEKQGWGTEAFF
>TRBJ1-2|-|TRBV4-3|-
TGCGCCAGCAGCCAAGAAGGGGCGACGGGCTACACCTTC
CASSQEGATGYTF
>TRBJ1-6|-|TRBV28|TRBD1
TGTGCCAGCAGTTTTACAGGGGGCTATAATTCACCCCTCCACTTT
CASSFTGGYNSPLHF
>TRBJ2-7|-|TRBV18|TRBD1
TGTGCCAGCTCACCGACAGGGGGCTACGAGCAGTACTTC
CASSPTGGYEQYF
>TRBJ1-2|-|TRBV4-1|-
TGCGCCAGCAGCCCCAGGGTAGAACGGTATGGCTACACCTTC
CASSPRVERYGYTF
>TRBJ1-1|-|TRBV5-1|-
TGCGCCAGCAGCGTTGACAGAGACACTGAAGCTTTCTTT
CASSVDRDTEAFF
>TRBJ2-7|-|TRBV14|TRBD1
TGTGCCAGCAGCCAAGGAGCCCCCGGGACAGCTTACGAGCAGTACTTC
CASSQGAPGTAYEQYF
>TRBJ2-5|-|TRBV27|-
TGTGCCAGCAGTTTATCGCTAGCGAGGCTGTACCAAGAGACCCAGTACTTC
CASSLSLARLYQETQYF
>TRBJ2-3|-|TRBV12-3/TRBV12-4|-
TGTGCCAGCAGCACAGATACGCAGTATTTT
CASSTDTQYF
>TRBJ1-5|-|TRBV7-8|-
TGTGCCAGCAGCTTAGCGGCAGGGTATAATCAGCCCCAGCATTTT
CASSLAAGYNQPQHF
>TRBJ1-2|-|TRBV11-2|-
TGTGCCAGCAGCTTACTGACGGTCGGATCTGGCTACACCTTC
CASSLLTVGSGYTF
>TRBJ2-1|-|TRBV11-2|TRBD1
TGTGCCAGCAGCTTAGCCGGACAGGGGGCCAATGAGCAGTTCTTC
CASSLAGQGANEQFF
>TRBJ2-1|few|TRBV12-3/TRBV12-4|-
TGTGCCAGCAGTTTAGGACAGTACAATGAGCAGTTCTTC
CASSLGQYNEQFF
>TRBJ2-7|-|TRBV6-5|TRBD2
TGTGCCAGCAGTCGGGGACTAGCGACGAGCCCCGAGCAGTACTTC
CASSRGLATSPEQYF
>TRBJ2-7|-|TRBV7-2|-
TGTGCCAGCAGCTATGGGGGTTCCCATAACTACGAGCAGTACTTC
CASSYGGSHNYEQYF
>TRBJ1-3|-|TRBV5-8|-
TGTGCCAGCAGCTTGGACAGGGCGGGAGGAAACACCATATATTTT
CASSLDRAGGNTIYF
>TRBJ2-5|-|TRBV29-1|TRBD2
TGCAGCGTTTGTCGTAATAGCGGGGAGACCCAGTACTTC
CSVCRNSGETQYF
>TRBJ1-1|-|TRBV6-5|-
TGTGCCAGCAGTCGACTGCAGAACACTGAAGCTTTCTTT
CASSRLQNTEAFF
>TRBJ2-1|-|TRBV13|-
TGTGCCAGCAGCCCCCCCGCCAATGAGCAGTTCTTC
CASSPPANEQFF
>TRBJ2-1|-|TRBV19|TRBD2
TGTGCCAGTCGGCTAGCGGGAGAACGAAATGAGCAGTTCTTC
CASRLAGERNEQFF
>TRBJ2-1|once|TRBV7-2|-
TGTGCCAGCAGAGAAGGGGGAGGCCAGGGAAGGGAGCAGTTCTTC
CASREGGGQGREQFF
>TRBJ2-1|once|TRBV6-5|-
TGTGCCAGCAGTTACTCGAGAGGCAGGTCTTACAATGAGCAGTTCTTC
CASSYSRGRSYNEQFF
>TRBJ1-6|-|TRBV2|TRBD1
TGTGCCAGCAGTCCCGGGACAGGAATGTCCTATAATTCACCCCTCCACTTT
CASSPGTGMSYNSPLHF
>TRBJ1-1|-|TRBV6-2/TRBV6-3|-
TGTGCCAGCAGTTACTCGGCAGGGCCGGTGACTGAAGCTTTCTTT
CASSYSAGPVTEAFF
>TRBJ1-2|-|TRBV4-3|-
TGCGCCAGCAGCCCCCGTGGGGGGGATGGCTACACCTTC
CASSPRGGDGYTF
>TRBJ1-1|-|TRBV3-1/TRBV3-2|TRBD1
TGTGCCACAGGGGGGACGGCGAACACTGAAGCTTTCTTT
CATGGTANTEAFF